This T cell receptor (beta chain) was identified during a study of Graves' ophthalmopathy and Graves' hyperthyroidism (dated by TCRdb to about 2018). General notes on the study: Peripheral blood was collected at initial diagnosis, prior to any treatment. To tell Graves' ophthalmopathy apart from Graves' hyperthyroidism, and to predict which patients would progress to ophthalmopathy, the study relied on TCR beta repertoire signatures. In total, over 130 blood samples were TCR-sequenced: approximately 42 ophthalmopathy, some 72 hyperthyroidism and about 17 hyperthyroidism-to-ophthalmopathy patients. To explore V-J signatures distinguishing ophthalmopathy from hyperthyroidism, a discovery set of approximately 100 patients (43 ophthalmopathy, 55 to 60 stable hyperthyroidism) was enrolled. An independent validation cohort comprised 18 hyperthyroidism patients and about 16 patients who later progressed from hyperthyroidism to ophthalmopathy. In five to seven hyperthyroidism patients, T-cell repertoires of thyroid tissue and blood were compared. Following sampling, methimazole starting at 30 mg daily was administered to hyperthyroidism patients, and high-dose intravenous methylprednisolone was administered to ophthalmopathy patients. The roughly 100 discovery patients were divided at random into training and test sets in a 7:3 ratio. Overall study results and their limits: Sample size was not predetermined statistically, and investigators were not blinded to group allocation. In validation, the model predicted ophthalmopathy progression with about 64% sensitivity and roughly 72% specificity; around twelve predicted patients were CT-confirmed with GO in a median of approximately six months. Most expanded thyroid clonotypes with a frequency above 0.001 also appeared in blood, which suggests that blood repertoires may reflect the immune response in the thyroid. In cross-validation, the 13-signature model distinguished ophthalmopathy from stable hyperthyroidism with approximately 88% sensitivity and 81% to 83% specificity, and in the test set the corresponding values were roughly 80% and 76%.

TCR beta CDR3 regions were amplified from RNA transcripts for repertoire sequencing. HTBI primers and the Qiagen OneStep RT-PCR kit were used in a first-round RT-PCR, which was followed by a second-round multiplex PCR, size selection and purification. The libraries underwent paired-end sequencing with 100 bp reads on an Illumina HiSeq2000. In the source study's methods: SOAPnuke was used to process the reads, throwing out any read that had adapters, had uncalled bases, had a mean Phred below 15, or lacked an exact constant-primer or identifier match. High-quality paired reads were merged with COPE v1.2.5. Each unique nucleotide sequence was treated as a clonotype, and MiTCR v1.1 was used to align the clonotypes to the IMGT TRB V, D and J references. Analysis was restricted to V-J combinations with a frequency above 0.0001, which covered roughly 99% of repertoires. For each V-J combination, a TCR clonal expansion and chaos score was defined as F50 clonal expansion divided by the chaos observed in the TCRdist matrix. Welch's t-statistics and random forest were used to reduce the features to 10 to 15 V-J combinations, which were then used as input to a naive Bayes classifier. Thyroid-blood repertoire similarity was quantified with the Morisita-Horn index. TCRdb passed the public sequencing reads through fastp at Q25 and MiXCR, retaining productive beta sequences. Rows matching on CDR3 protein sequence are summarized as one entry with the most common DNA and genes. TCRdb, not the authors, supplied the V and J calls. In this sample the table shows about 620,000 distinct CDR3 sequences, 20% to 25% of which occur a single time. The ten biggest clones cover around 7% of the sample.

This clonotype has a count of ten or more. There is no known antigen for this receptor. No much larger clone is present one base from it, and per-base qualities are unavailable. Measured from the cysteine to the phenylalanine, the CDR3 is 13 residues long. Only the CDR3 DNA stays, 39 bases, in frame from base 1. Per the germline V gene, MNHNS is the CDR1 and SASEGT is the CDR2. Cut back by 6 bases and 2 bases, the V and J ends lie 10 bases apart. A patient counted as having stable hyperthyroidism if there was no progression to ophthalmopathy within 18 months of follow-up. The hyperthyroidism patients were 18 to 65 years old and newly diagnosed, with a disease duration of less than 2 months. Patients were excluded if they had other autoimmune diseases, uncontrolled infections, pregnancy or lactation. Clinical symptoms, serum thyroxine, TRAb, thyroid ultrasound and orbital computed tomography formed the basis of the diagnosis. PBMCs were isolated from 10 ml of fresh peripheral blood by Ficoll-Paque density gradient centrifugation. Trizol reagent was used to extract the total RNA, and its quality was then checked on an Agilent 2100 Bioanalyzer.

The source material was peripheral blood. The sequence was collected from a woman under 30 with stable Graves' hyperthyroidism. Some clones in this sample may be carry-over from other donors' samples. Donor details come from another sample of the same person, matched by shared clones. The chain employs TRBV6-1 and TRBJ2-5, with TRBD1 tentatively as D gene (6 bases match). The CDR3 here reads CASRMDSQETQYF. The nucleotide sequence is given as TGTGCCAGCAGGATGGACAGTCAAGAGACCCAGTACTTC.